The clone carrying this T cell receptor (beta chain) was recorded at least ten times. Trimming took off 1 base at V and 7 bases at J, with 13 bases between the two ends. Germline-derived CDR1 and CDR2 are LNHDA and SQIVND (reference sequence). The CDR3 spans 14 residues. This record belongs to a study of tumor-infiltrating lymphocytes in oesophageal squamous cell carcinoma. Via MiXCR, TCRdb re-called the PCR reads, giving one row per CDR3 protein. The sample includes under 20,000 distinct CDR3 sequences, under 45% of them seen just once. Sequenced material: esophageal tumor tissue. This clonotype was obtained from a male donor with esophageal squamous cell carcinoma. The chain combines TRBV19 with TRBJ1-1, with D tentatively TRBD1 (5 bases). The CDR3: CASSIGGRPNEAFF. The DNA of the CDR3 is TGTGCCAGTAGTATAGGGGGACGGCCCAATGAAGCTTTCTTT. Based on the CDR3 plus reference TRBV19 and TRBJ1-1, the full variable domain is DGGITQSPKYLFRKEGQNVTLSCEQNLNHDAMYWYRQDPGQGLRLIYYSQIVNDFQKGDIAEGYSVSREKKESFPLTVTSAQKNPTAFYLCASSIGGRPNEAFFGQGTRLTVV.